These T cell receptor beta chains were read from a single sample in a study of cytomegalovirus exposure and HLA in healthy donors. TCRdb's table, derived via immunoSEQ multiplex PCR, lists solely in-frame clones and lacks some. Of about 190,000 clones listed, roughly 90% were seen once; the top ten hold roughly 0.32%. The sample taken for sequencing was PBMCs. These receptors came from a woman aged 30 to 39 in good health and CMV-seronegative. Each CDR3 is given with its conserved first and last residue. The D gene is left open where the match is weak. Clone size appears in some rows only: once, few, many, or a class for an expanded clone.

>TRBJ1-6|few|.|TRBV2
CASSQGIVNSPLHF
TGTGCCAGCTCACAGGGTATTGTAAATTCACCCCTCCACTTT
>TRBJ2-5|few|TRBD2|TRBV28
CASRRSGGQQETQYF
TGTGCCAGCAGGCGTAGCGGGGGGCAACAAGAGACCCAGTACTTC
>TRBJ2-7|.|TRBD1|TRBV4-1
CASSQALGTGIEQYF
TGCGCCAGCAGCCAAGCTCTCGGGACAGGGATCGAGCAGTACTTC
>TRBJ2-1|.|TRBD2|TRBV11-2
CASSSPPAGVSYNEQFF
TGTGCCAGCAGCTCACCCCCAGCGGGAGTTTCCTACAATGAGCAGTTCTTC
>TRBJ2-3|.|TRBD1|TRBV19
CASSPTGGSDTQYF
TGTGCCAGTAGTCCGACAGGGGGCAGCGATACGCAGTATTTT
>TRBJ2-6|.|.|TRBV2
CASSELGAGANGLTF
TGTGCCAGCAGTGAATTAGGGGCTGGGGCCAACGGCCTGACTTTC
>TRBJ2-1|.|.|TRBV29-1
CSVETYNEQFF
TGCAGCGTTGAAACATACAATGAGCAGTTCTTC
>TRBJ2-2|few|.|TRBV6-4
CASSASPLRVTGELFF
TGTGCCAGCAGTGCCTCTCCTCTCAGGGTTACCGGGGAGCTGTTTTTT
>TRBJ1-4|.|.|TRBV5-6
CASSPWGQSNEKLFF
TGTGCCAGCAGCCCCTGGGGGCAGAGCAATGAAAAACTGTTTTTT
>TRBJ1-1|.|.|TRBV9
CASSVEGVNTEAFF
TGTGCCAGCAGCGTAGAGGGAGTGAACACTGAAGCTTTCTTT
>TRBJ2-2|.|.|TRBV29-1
CSAQTATGVNTGELFF
TGCAGCGCCCAAACTGCAACCGGGGTCAACACCGGGGAGCTGTTTTTT
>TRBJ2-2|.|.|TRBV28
CASSLTLTNTGELFF
TGTGCCAGCAGTTTAACCCTAACGAACACCGGGGAGCTGTTTTTT
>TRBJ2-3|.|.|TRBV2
CASTLAVVTDTQYF
TGTGCCAGCACCTTGGCGGTAGTAACAGATACGCAGTATTTT
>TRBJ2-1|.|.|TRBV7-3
CASSPSGSSYNEQFF
TGTGCCAGCAGCCCGTCGGGGAGCTCCTACAATGAGCAGTTCTTC
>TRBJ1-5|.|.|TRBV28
CASGGGTQPQHF
TGTGCCAGCGGGGGGGGCACTCAGCCCCAGCATTTT
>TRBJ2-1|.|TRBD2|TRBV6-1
CASSGLAGEYEQFF
TGTGCCAGCAGTGGACTAGCGGGAGAATATGAGCAGTTCTTC
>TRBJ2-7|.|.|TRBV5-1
CASSLATPGYEQYF
TGCGCCAGCAGCTTGGCGACCCCAGGGTACGAGCAGTACTTC
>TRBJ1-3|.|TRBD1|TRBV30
CAGGLGDRVGNTIYF
TGTGCCGGAGGGTTGGGAGACAGGGTTGGGAACACCATATATTTT